This T cell receptor beta chain was captured in a study of naive and memory T cell subsets. Four PCR rounds used nested alpha and beta constant region primers plus the SP2 primer. TCRdb independently ran MiXCR on the 5' RACE reads; one entry per CDR3 protein. Of approximately 52,000 distinct CDR3 sequences listed, roughly 4.7% are singletons. This clonotype was seen ten or more times. The library had UMIs added by 3' ligation of an oligonucleotide to TCR cDNA. The source is a female donor in good health.

CDR3 DNA: TGCGCCAGCAGCTTCAGGGGTTTGTCTGGAAACACCATATATTTT. Its translation: CASSFRGLSGNTIYF. This rearrangement joins TRBV5-1 to TRBJ1-3, with D tentatively TRBD1 (6 bases). The CDR3 is made up of 15 amino acids. Germline CDR1 and CDR2: SGHRS and YFSETQ. With 2 bases removed from V and 1 base from J, the gap between germline ends came to 10 bases.